A selection of T cell receptor beta chains follows, all from one sample in a study of control samples from healthy donors and cancer patients. The protocol was immunoSEQ multiplex PCR, while the TCRdb copy is restricted to in-frame clones and leaves out a portion. The table lists some 210,000 clones, approximately 90% of them singletons. Sequencing was carried out using blood. These receptors came from a man aged 25 to 45 in good health. Both conserved end residues are part of each CDR3. The order of the fields is D gene, J gene, clone size, V gene, CDR3 DNA, CDR3 protein. A D gene is named only where the DNA matches it firmly. Clone size is shown for a subset of rows, as once, few, many or a class of expanded clone.

d_call: TRBD1; j_call: TRBJ2-2; clone_size: few; v_call: TRBV5-1; cdr3_nt: TGCGCCAGCAGCGCACGAGGGACAGGAAACACCGGGGAGCTGTTTTTT; cdr3_aa: CASSARGTGNTGELFF
d_call: .; j_call: TRBJ2-3; clone_size: .; v_call: TRBV30; cdr3_nt: TGTGCCTGGAGTAAGGGACCACCAAGTACGCAGTATTTT; cdr3_aa: CAWSKGPPSTQYF
d_call: .; j_call: TRBJ1-2; clone_size: .; v_call: TRBV6-1; cdr3_nt: TGTGCCAGCAGTGAATGGTCCCTTGGCTACACCTTC; cdr3_aa: CASSEWSLGYTF
d_call: TRBD1; j_call: TRBJ1-1; clone_size: .; v_call: TRBV6-5; cdr3_nt: TGTGCCAGCAGGGGGCTGGGACAGGCGAACACTGAAGCTTTCTTT; cdr3_aa: CASRGLGQANTEAFF
d_call: TRBD1; j_call: TRBJ1-2; clone_size: .; v_call: TRBV23-1; cdr3_nt: TGCGCCAGCAGTCTCGAGACAGGGGTTGCTTATGGCTACACCTTC; cdr3_aa: CASSLETGVAYGYTF
d_call: .; j_call: TRBJ1-1; clone_size: .; v_call: TRBV5-1; cdr3_nt: TGCGCCAGCGGGGAGGCTGAGGAAGCTTTCTTT; cdr3_aa: CASGEAEEAFF
d_call: .; j_call: TRBJ2-1; clone_size: .; v_call: TRBV6-5; cdr3_nt: TGTGCCAGCACCCCTGAATGGGGCCGCCCGCAGTTCTTC; cdr3_aa: CASTPEWGRPQFF
d_call: .; j_call: TRBJ1-1; clone_size: once; v_call: TRBV7-9; cdr3_nt: TGTGCCAGCAGTTCCGGGGTGAACACTGAAGCTTTCTTT; cdr3_aa: CASSSGVNTEAFF
d_call: TRBD1; j_call: TRBJ2-1; clone_size: .; v_call: TRBV19; cdr3_nt: TGTGCCAGTAGGAGAAACAGGGGGGCGAACAATGAGCAGTTCTTC; cdr3_aa: CASRRNRGANNEQFF
d_call: .; j_call: TRBJ1-1; clone_size: few; v_call: TRBV6-5; cdr3_nt: TGTGCCAGCAGTTCAGGGGATTCAAGGACTGAAGCTTTCTTT; cdr3_aa: CASSSGDSRTEAFF
d_call: .; j_call: TRBJ2-7; clone_size: .; v_call: TRBV5-5; cdr3_nt: TGTGCCAGCAGCTTGCAACCGGGATCCTACGAGCAGTACTTC; cdr3_aa: CASSLQPGSYEQYF
d_call: .; j_call: TRBJ2-2; clone_size: .; v_call: TRBV27; cdr3_nt: TGTGCCAGCAGTTCCGTTGGGTTAGGCACCGGGGAGCTGTTTTTT; cdr3_aa: CASSSVGLGTGELFF
d_call: .; j_call: TRBJ1-3; clone_size: .; v_call: TRBV7-6; cdr3_nt: TGTGCCAGCAGCTTAAGTCGCGGAATAAGAAACACCATATATTTT; cdr3_aa: CASSLSRGIRNTIYF
d_call: .; j_call: TRBJ2-3; clone_size: .; v_call: TRBV6-5; cdr3_nt: TGTGCCACCTTACCTCCTACAGATACGCAGTATTTT; cdr3_aa: CATLPPTDTQYF
d_call: TRBD2; j_call: TRBJ2-1; clone_size: .; v_call: TRBV5-5; cdr3_nt: TGTGCCAGCAGCTTGTCCTGGGGGAGGGATGAGCAGTTCTTC; cdr3_aa: CASSLSWGRDEQFF
d_call: .; j_call: TRBJ1-6; clone_size: .; v_call: TRBV27; cdr3_nt: TGTGCCAGCAGTCCGACAGGCTATAATTCACCCCTCCACTTT; cdr3_aa: CASSPTGYNSPLHF
d_call: .; j_call: TRBJ1-4; clone_size: .; v_call: TRBV4-2; cdr3_nt: TGTGCCAGCAGCCAAGATTGGACGAACGGTGAAAAACTGTTTTTT; cdr3_aa: CASSQDWTNGEKLFF
d_call: .; j_call: TRBJ1-1; clone_size: .; v_call: TRBV9; cdr3_nt: TGTGCCAGCACCCCAGGTGGGGGTGAAGCTTTCTTT; cdr3_aa: CASTPGGGEAFF
d_call: .; j_call: TRBJ2-7; clone_size: .; v_call: TRBV5-1; cdr3_nt: TGCGCCAGCAGCACACAGGGAGACATCATGGAGCAGTACTTC; cdr3_aa: CASSTQGDIMEQYF
d_call: .; j_call: TRBJ1-5; clone_size: .; v_call: TRBV11-2; cdr3_nt: TGTGCCAGCAGCCCCGGGTTCGACCAGCCCCAGCATTTT; cdr3_aa: CASSPGFDQPQHF
d_call: .; j_call: TRBJ1-2; clone_size: once; v_call: TRBV20-1; cdr3_nt: TGCAGTGCTAGTGAGGGATCAACTGGATTATATCGTGGCTACACCTTC; cdr3_aa: CSASEGSTGLYRGYTF
d_call: .; j_call: TRBJ2-2; clone_size: few; v_call: TRBV11-2; cdr3_nt: TGTGCCAGCAGCCAAAGGGCTCTGGGGGAGCTGTTTTTT; cdr3_aa: CASSQRALGELFF
d_call: .; j_call: TRBJ2-1; clone_size: .; v_call: TRBV5-1; cdr3_nt: TGCGCCAGCAGCTGGCGGAGCTCTGCTGAGCAGTTCTTC; cdr3_aa: CASSWRSSAEQFF
d_call: .; j_call: TRBJ2-2; clone_size: .; v_call: TRBV15; cdr3_nt: TGTGCCACCAGCAGAGAAAGGGGAGCGAACACCGGGGAGCTGTTTTTT; cdr3_aa: CATSRERGANTGELFF
d_call: TRBD1; j_call: TRBJ1-1; clone_size: .; v_call: TRBV27; cdr3_nt: TGTGCCAGCAGTGCGTGGGACAGGATAGCTGAAGCTTTCTTT; cdr3_aa: CASSAWDRIAEAFF
d_call: .; j_call: TRBJ1-1; clone_size: .; v_call: TRBV9; cdr3_nt: TGTGCCAGCAGCGTAGGGGTAGGAGGAAACACTGAAGCTTTCTTT; cdr3_aa: CASSVGVGGNTEAFF
d_call: .; j_call: TRBJ2-5; clone_size: .; v_call: TRBV7-9; cdr3_nt: TGTGCCAGCAGCTCCCTAGGGGAAGGAGTGGAGACCCAGTACTTC; cdr3_aa: CASSSLGEGVETQYF
d_call: .; j_call: TRBJ1-1; clone_size: .; v_call: TRBV10-2; cdr3_nt: TGCGCCAGCAGTGACAGGGGAGAGAACACTGAAGCTTTCTTT; cdr3_aa: CASSDRGENTEAFF
d_call: .; j_call: TRBJ2-2; clone_size: .; v_call: TRBV5-6; cdr3_nt: TGTGCCAGCAAGGAGGGAACGGCCGGGGAGCTGTTTTTT; cdr3_aa: CASKEGTAGELFF
d_call: .; j_call: TRBJ1-2; clone_size: .; v_call: TRBV12-3/TRBV12-4; cdr3_nt: TGTGCCAGCAGTTCCGGACAGATCTATGGCTACACCTTC; cdr3_aa: CASSSGQIYGYTF
d_call: .; j_call: TRBJ1-6; clone_size: .; v_call: TRBV14; cdr3_nt: TGTGCCAGCTCCCAAAGGGGGGGCTCTTCACCCCTCCACTTT; cdr3_aa: CASSQRGGSSPLHF
d_call: .; j_call: TRBJ2-6; clone_size: .; v_call: TRBV7-9; cdr3_nt: TGTGCCAGCAGACCCAGCAGGCCCTTCTCTGGGGCCAACGTCCTGACTTTC; cdr3_aa: CASRPSRPFSGANVLTF
d_call: TRBD1; j_call: TRBJ2-3; clone_size: .; v_call: TRBV4-1; cdr3_nt: TGCGCCAGCAGCCAAAGGACAGGGACGGTCCCAGATACGCAGTATTTT; cdr3_aa: CASSQRTGTVPDTQYF
d_call: .; j_call: TRBJ1-2; clone_size: .; v_call: TRBV3-1/TRBV3-2; cdr3_nt: TGTGCCAGCAGCCAAGACGATGGCTACACCTTC; cdr3_aa: CASSQDDGYTF
d_call: TRBD1; j_call: TRBJ1-1; clone_size: .; v_call: TRBV5-1; cdr3_nt: TGCGCCAGCAGCCTAATCGACAGGGGGCAGACTGAAGCTTTCTTT; cdr3_aa: CASSLIDRGQTEAFF
d_call: .; j_call: TRBJ2-2; clone_size: .; v_call: TRBV19; cdr3_nt: TGTGCCAGTAGTATGTCATATGAGGGTAGGAGCGGGGAGCTGTTTTTT; cdr3_aa: CASSMSYEGRSGELFF
d_call: TRBD2; j_call: TRBJ2-3; clone_size: .; v_call: TRBV5-1; cdr3_nt: TGCGCCAGCAGCCGAAGGACTAGCGGGGGGGGAGATACGCAGTATTTT; cdr3_aa: CASSRRTSGGGDTQYF
d_call: .; j_call: TRBJ2-6; clone_size: .; v_call: TRBV19; cdr3_nt: TGTGCCAGTAGTGCCCCCAGCTCCCGAGCCTCTGGGGCCAACGTCCTGACTTTC; cdr3_aa: CASSAPSSRASGANVLTF
d_call: .; j_call: TRBJ1-1; clone_size: .; v_call: TRBV6-4; cdr3_nt: TGTGCCAGCAGGATGCGGGGAAACACTGAAGCTTTCTTT; cdr3_aa: CASRMRGNTEAFF
d_call: TRBD1; j_call: TRBJ1-1; clone_size: few; v_call: TRBV5-4; cdr3_nt: TGTGCCAGCAGCCTACAGGGGCCGTACACTGAAGCTTTCTTT; cdr3_aa: CASSLQGPYTEAFF
d_call: .; j_call: TRBJ1-5; clone_size: .; v_call: TRBV5-6; cdr3_nt: TGTGCCAGCGGAACAAAACTTGGGGTGAGCAATCAGCCCCAGCATTTT; cdr3_aa: CASGTKLGVSNQPQHF
d_call: .; j_call: TRBJ1-5; clone_size: .; v_call: TRBV4-1; cdr3_nt: TGCGCCAGCAGCCAAGAATCCGGATTTAGCAATCAGCCCCAGCATTTT; cdr3_aa: CASSQESGFSNQPQHF
d_call: .; j_call: TRBJ2-1; clone_size: .; v_call: TRBV1; cdr3_nt: TGCACCAGCAGCCAAGTGGTACAGCGTCCCAACAATGAGCAGTTCTTC; cdr3_aa: CTSSQVVQRPNNEQFF
d_call: .; j_call: TRBJ1-3; clone_size: .; v_call: TRBV5-1; cdr3_nt: TGCGCCAGCAGCTCCACCGGGACCCTAACAGGGTCTGGAAACACCATATATTTT; cdr3_aa: CASSSTGTLTGSGNTIYF
d_call: TRBD1; j_call: TRBJ1-1; clone_size: .; v_call: TRBV25-1; cdr3_nt: TGTGCCAGCAGTGAAAACAGGGGCCTAAGAAACACTGAAGCTTTCTTT; cdr3_aa: CASSENRGLRNTEAFF
d_call: TRBD1; j_call: TRBJ1-1; clone_size: .; v_call: TRBV5-1; cdr3_nt: TGCGCCAGCAGCCCGGAGGGCAGGGGGGACACTGAAGCTTTCTTT; cdr3_aa: CASSPEGRGDTEAFF
d_call: .; j_call: TRBJ2-3; clone_size: .; v_call: TRBV2; cdr3_nt: TGTGCCAGCAGTGAGCGACTAGGAACGCAGTATTTT; cdr3_aa: CASSERLGTQYF
d_call: .; j_call: TRBJ1-5; clone_size: .; v_call: TRBV6-5; cdr3_nt: TGTGCCAGCAGGATTACAGAACGCGGCAATCAGCCCCAGCATTTT; cdr3_aa: CASRITERGNQPQHF
d_call: .; j_call: TRBJ1-2; clone_size: .; v_call: TRBV19; cdr3_nt: TGTGCCAGTCAACGCGGGGTCCTGCGGGATAACTATGGCTACACCTTC; cdr3_aa: CASQRGVLRDNYGYTF
d_call: .; j_call: TRBJ2-7; clone_size: once; v_call: TRBV12-3/TRBV12-4; cdr3_nt: TGTGCCAGCAGTTTGGGGGAACGAGGCGAGCAGTACTTC; cdr3_aa: CASSLGERGEQYF
d_call: .; j_call: TRBJ1-3; clone_size: .; v_call: TRBV28; cdr3_nt: TGTGCCAGCAGTTTAAGGGGAACTGGGGGAAACACCATATATTTT; cdr3_aa: CASSLRGTGGNTIYF
d_call: .; j_call: TRBJ2-7; clone_size: .; v_call: TRBV30; cdr3_nt: TGTGCCTGGAGTGAAGGGGCTTCCCAAGCACCTTCAACGGGGCAGTACTTC; cdr3_aa: CAWSEGASQAPSTGQYF
d_call: .; j_call: TRBJ1-2; clone_size: .; v_call: TRBV7-6; cdr3_nt: TGTGCCAGCAGCTCATTGAGACTGGGGGGGAACTATGGCTACACCTTC; cdr3_aa: CASSSLRLGGNYGYTF